In this sample, the clone carrying this TCR beta chain turned up once. Antigen unknown. This sample is drawn from a study of a mutant IDH1 vaccine in newly diagnosed glioma. Study overall: Vaccines were first given 4-6 weeks after radiotherapy alone, or with temozolomide cycles. Former treatment meant radiotherapy, temozolomide, or both; the majority had gotten both.

Time point here: week 5, during vaccination. Doses comprised 300 ug of mutant IDH1 20-mer peptide each, plus topical imiquimod. Donors' newly diagnosed IDH1-mutant WHO grade 3 or 4 astrocytomas lacked nuclear ATRX. Only in-frame clones appear in the TCRdb table, and some are missing; sequencing was by immunoSEQ multiplex PCR. Of 40,000 or so clones listed, approximately 89% are singletons. The TCR was taken from a man aged 45-60 years with glioma. Sequenced here: PBMCs, sampled from a glioma patient whose treatment included an IDH1 peptide vaccine.

In DNA, the CDR3 is TGTGCCAGCAGTAACAGGGGAAATGGCTACACCTTC. Its translation: CASSNRGNGYTF. This chain links TRBV6-5 with TRBJ1-2, with 7 bases lining up with TRBD1. V was clipped by 5 bases and J by 6 bases; unmatched bases: 3. In germline, CDR1 is MNHEY, CDR2 SVGAGI. The CDR3 is 12 amino acids.